The following is a T cell receptor (beta chain) sequence with its context. Authors' data handling: For nucleated cells, counts were estimated from reference gene primer amplification. Libraries were prepared by immunoSEQ multiplex PCR; TCRdb keeps only in-frame clonotypes and omits some of them. That table furnishes V, J and clone size, whereas the DNA furnished D and trimming. The table has 150,000 to 200,000 clones, roughly four fifths seen once. Trimming took 6 bases from V and 2 from J; bases not matched to a gene: 15. CDR3 length: 18 residues. Germline V gene lookup returns CDR1 KGHDR and CDR2 SFDVKD. These data belong to a study of blood T cell repertoires in COVID-19. Overall study context: Acute-phase and convalescent COVID-19 samples originated in the United States, Italy and Spain. PBMCs, B-cell-depleted T cells, or T cells were the source of the cDNA or gDNA that made up the material.

The sequenced sample was peripheral blood. The sequence derives from a woman in her 30s with acute or convalescent COVID-19. The rearrangement uses TRBV24-1 and TRBJ2-5, with TRBD2 matching over 9 bases. The CDR3 here is CATSTAAGASGVQETQYF. The CDR3 DNA reads TGTGCCACCAGTACGGCGGCAGGGGCTAGCGGGGTACAAGAGACCCAGTACTTC.